Following are 12 T cell receptor beta chains from one sample sequenced in a study of T cells in Graves' hyperthyroidism and ophthalmopathy. Amplification targeted TCR beta CDR3 regions from RNA transcripts. RT-PCR in the first round (using the HTBI primer set) targeted the TCR CDR3. TCRdb re-called the multiplex PCR reads through MiXCR, storing one row per CDR3 protein. The data hold about 640,000 distinct CDR3 sequences, with about 20% observed a single time. The source material was blood. These receptors all come from a man aged 25 to 40 with Graves' ophthalmopathy.

This clonotype was seen only a few times. This sequence joins TRBV14 and TRBJ1-6; D is ambiguous. Germline lookup yields CDR1 SGHDN and CDR2 FVKESK. The ends were cut back, 4 bases at V and 0 bases at J, with 10 bases in the middle. This CDR3 region has 16 residues. The CDR3 loop reads CASSLLGGSYNSPLHF. DNA for the CDR3: TGTGCCAGCAGCCTCCTCGGTGGCTCCTATAATTCACCCCTCCACTTT.

The V and J genes are TRBV24-1 and TRBJ2-3; 10 positions agree with TRBD2. The CDR3 runs 15 residues. Germline CDR1 KGHDR, CDR2 SFDVKD. Germline trimming cut 7 bases from V and 5 bases from J; bases unmatched to any gene: 8. The DNA for the CDR3 is TGTGCCACCAGCTTCCCGGGACTAGCGATAGATACGCAGTATTTT. Its translation: CATSFPGLAIDTQYF.

This clonotype was seen a handful of times. V and J are TRBV12-3 or TRBV12-4 and TRBJ2-5; 12 bases fit TRBD1. Trimming cost V 5 bases and J 5 bases; bases outside gene matches: 6. This CDR3 is 15 amino acids long. CDR3 loop: CASSTRDRGPETQYF. The CDR3 DNA reads TGTGCCAGCAGTACCCGGGACAGGGGGCCGGAGACCCAGTACTTC.

V usage is TRBV6-5 and J usage is TRBJ2-7; 11 nucleotides match TRBD2. The CDR3 is 14 residues long. The junction had 3 bases not matched to a gene; V was cut back by 2 bases and J by 6 bases. In germline, CDR1 is MNHEY, CDR2 SVGAGI. The DNA for the CDR3 is TGTGCCAGCAGTTACACTAGCGGGAGACGCGAGCAGTACTTC. It codes for CASSYTSGRREQYF.

The J gene is TRBJ2-3, the V gene TRBV11-2, with D tentatively TRBD2 (5 bases). Looked up from germline, CDR1 is SGHAT and CDR2 is FQNNGV. The CDR3 is made up of 19 amino acids. With 1 base removed from V and 1 base from J, the gap between germline ends came to 21 bases. CDR3 loop: CASSLGLRRAHSGTDTQYF. The CDR3 bases are TGTGCCAGCAGCTTAGGGCTTAGGCGGGCCCACTCGGGCACAGATACGCAGTATTTT.

The V gene is TRBV5-6, the J gene TRBJ1-2, with unresolved D. CDR3 length: 14 amino acids. V shed 3 bases and J shed 3 bases, with 12 bases lying between them. Germline V gene sequence: CDR1 SGHDT, CDR2 YYEEEE. In DNA form, the CDR3 reads TGTGCCAGCAGCTCTGAACCGCGGGACTATGGCTACACCTTC. Encoded protein: CASSSEPRDYGYTF.

This clonotype was seen only a few times. The chain links TRBV3-1 to TRBJ1-1; maybe TRBD1 (6 bases). The CDR3 covers 12 residues. The germline gives CDR1 LGHDT, CDR2 YNNKEL (reference sequence). V was cut by 4 bases and J by 7 bases, with 10 bases left in between. The CDR3 bases are TGTGCCAGCAGCCCCAGGGGAGTTGAAGCTTTCTTT. Amino acids: CASSPRGVEAFF. Filled out from reference TRBV3-1 and TRBJ1-1, the complete variable domain reads DTAVSQTPKYLVTQMGNDKSIKCEQNLGHDTMYWYKQDSKKFLKIMFSYNNKELIINETVPNRFSPKSPDKAHLNLHINSLELGDSAVYFCASSPRGVEAFFGQGTRLTVV.

This chain uses TRBV7-9 with TRBJ2-5; D tentatively reads TRBD1 or TRBD2 (5 bases each). V lost 5 bases to trimming and J lost 4 bases, with 20 bases between them. Germline V gene sequence: CDR1 SEHNR, CDR2 FQNEAQ (reference sequence). The CDR3 is 16 residues long. Here the CDR3 DNA reads TGTGCCAGCAGCCCCCTCTGGGGCGCCGAGGGAGAGACCCAGTACTTC. This encodes CASSPLWGAEGETQYF.

The chain is built from TRBV7-8 and TRBJ1-6; no firm D call. Trimming shortened V by 1 base and J by 9 bases, and 7 bases separated the two germline ends. CDR1 and CDR2 (germline): SGHVS, FQNEAQ. The CDR3 contains 13 residues. The CDR3 is CASSLDGASPLHF. DNA for the CDR3: TGTGCCAGCAGCTTAGACGGCGCTTCACCCCTCCACTTT. Variable domain in full (rest from reference TRBV7-8 and TRBJ1-6): GAGVSQSPRYKVAKRGQDVALRCDPISGHVSLFWYQQALGQGPEFLTYFQNEAQLDKSGLPSDRFFAERPEGSVSTLKIQRTQQEDSAVYLCASSLDGASPLHFGNGTRLTVT.

The chain links TRBV2 to TRBJ2-1; a weak D match, TRBD1 (7 bases). With 3 bases removed from V and 0 bases from J, the gap between germline ends came to 15 bases. Germline-derived CDR1 and CDR2 are SNHLY and FYNNEI. CDR3 length: 17 amino acids. CDR3: CASSDRWRDSSYNEQFF. The CDR3 DNA follows: TGTGCCAGCAGTGATAGGTGGCGGGACAGCTCCTACAATGAGCAGTTCTTC.

This clonotype was seen at least ten times. J is TRBJ2-3 and V is TRBV7-9; D is undetermined. The V end was cut by 4 bases, the J end by 5 bases, with 13 bases between. The CDR3 loop spans 14 amino acids. CDR1 and CDR2 (germline): SEHNR, FQNEAQ (reference sequence). The CDR3 DNA is TGTGCCAGCAGCTCTCCAGGCCGAGGAGATACGCAGTATTTT. Its translation is CASSSPGRGDTQYF. Full variable domain (outside the CDR3, taken from reference TRBV7-9 and TRBJ2-3): DTGVSQNPRHKITKRGQNVTFRCDPISEHNRLYWYRQTLGQGPEFLTYFQNEAQLEKSRLLSDRFSAERPKGSFSTLEIQRTEQGDSAMYLCASSSPGRGDTQYFGPGTRLTVL.

This clonotype came up a few times. The chain couples TRBV2 to TRBJ2-7; 7 bases agree with TRBD2. Germline CDR1 is SNHLY and CDR2 is FYNNEI. V shed 0 bases, J shed 3 bases, and the junction held 2 bases outside the gene matches. The CDR3 is made up of 14 amino acids. DNA of the CDR3: TGTGCCAGCAGTGAAGCCTGGGGGGGCTACGAGCAGTACTTC. Translated: CASSEAWGGYEQYF.